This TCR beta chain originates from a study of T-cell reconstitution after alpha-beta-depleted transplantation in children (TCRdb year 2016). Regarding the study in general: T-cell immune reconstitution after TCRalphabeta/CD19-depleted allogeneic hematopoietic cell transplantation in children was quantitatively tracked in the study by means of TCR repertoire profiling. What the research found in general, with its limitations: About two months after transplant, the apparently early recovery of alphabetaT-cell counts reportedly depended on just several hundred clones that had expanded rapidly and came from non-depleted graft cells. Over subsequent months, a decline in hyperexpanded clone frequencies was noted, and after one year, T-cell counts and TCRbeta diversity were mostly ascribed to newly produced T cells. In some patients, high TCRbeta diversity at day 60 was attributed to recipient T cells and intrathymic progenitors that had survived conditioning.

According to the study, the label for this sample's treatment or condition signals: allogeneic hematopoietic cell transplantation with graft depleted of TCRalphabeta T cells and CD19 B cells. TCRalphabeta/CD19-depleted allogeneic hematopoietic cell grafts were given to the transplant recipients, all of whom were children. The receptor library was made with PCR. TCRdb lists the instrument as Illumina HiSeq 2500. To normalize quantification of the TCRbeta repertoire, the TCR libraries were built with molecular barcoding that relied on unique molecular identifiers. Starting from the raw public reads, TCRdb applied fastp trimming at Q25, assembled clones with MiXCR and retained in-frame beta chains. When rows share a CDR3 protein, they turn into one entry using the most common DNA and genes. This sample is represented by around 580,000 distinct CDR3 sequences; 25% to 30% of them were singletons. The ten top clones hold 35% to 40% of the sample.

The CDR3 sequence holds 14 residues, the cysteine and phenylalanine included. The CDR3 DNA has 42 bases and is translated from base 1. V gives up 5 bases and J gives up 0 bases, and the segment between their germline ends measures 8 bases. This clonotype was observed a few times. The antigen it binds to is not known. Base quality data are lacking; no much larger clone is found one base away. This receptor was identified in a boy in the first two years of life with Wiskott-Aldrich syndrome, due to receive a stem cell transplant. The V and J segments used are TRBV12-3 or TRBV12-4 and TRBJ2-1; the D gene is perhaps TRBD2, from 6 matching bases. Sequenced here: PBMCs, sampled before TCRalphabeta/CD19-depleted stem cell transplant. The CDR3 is CASSRERSYNEQFF. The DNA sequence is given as TGTGCCAGCAGTCGGGAGCGCTCCTACAATGAGCAGTTCTTC.